A selection of T cell receptor beta chains follows, all from one sample in a study of T cells in Graves' hyperthyroidism and ophthalmopathy. In TCRdb, the multiplex PCR reads were re-called with MiXCR into one record per CDR3 protein. The sample lists approximately 600,000 distinct CDR3 sequences, roughly 15% occurring once. The source material was blood. The source is a woman in her 30s with Graves' hyperthyroidism. Each CDR3 is given with its conserved first and last residue. Each record gives: J gene, V gene, CDR3 protein.

TRBJ1-5 TRBV6-1 CASSEVWAETHF
TRBJ1-1 TRBV24-1 CATPTKTRAGEAFF
TRBJ2-2 TRBV7-9 CASLEDANTGELFF
TRBJ1-6 TRBV7-2 CASSHRGALYNSPLHF
TRBJ1-1 TRBV6-1 CASSDRTGGLITEAFF
TRBJ2-1 TRBV7-9 CASSSGLPPSYNEQFF
TRBJ2-7 TRBV20-1 CSATPRDRTYEQYF
TRBJ2-1 TRBV11-2 CASSFAGVGLAGATSYNEQFF
TRBJ1-2 TRBV27 CASSYGQRSYGYTF
TRBJ1-1 TRBV11-3 CASSFGGLNTEAFF